This TCR beta chain was identified during a study of blood T cells in healthy people across ages. Trimming removed 1 base from V and 5 bases from J, with 12 bases in between. Per the germline V gene, CDR1 is MGHRA and CDR2 is YSYEKL. This CDR3 comprises 15 residues. A J-beta primer mix and a sample-barcoded 5' primer were used in a second PCR of roughly 6 to 11 cycles. TCRdb called the 5' RACE reads again in MiXCR, with one record for every CDR3 protein. The sample lists 1.5 million to 2 million distinct CDR3 sequences, 40% to 55% occurring once. The genes are TRBV4-1 and TRBJ2-1; no definite D call. The clonotype comes from a middle-aged woman in good health. The sequenced material came from blood. The CDR3 nucleotides are TGCGCCAGCAGCCAAGGCCGAAGGTCTGACAATGAGCAGTTCTTC. Protein product: CASSQGRRSDNEQFF.